The 32 T cell receptor beta chains below come from one sample, sequenced in a study of vaccination effects on CD4 cells after COVID-19. Profiling relied on immunoSEQ multiplex PCR, and the TCRdb table lists in-frame clones only, not all of them. This table holds tens of thousands of clones, more than 60% found once. Their cognate antigens are unknown. Antigen-specific CD4+ T cells were first expanded with viral peptide pools by the ViraFEST assay and only then sequenced. Once cultured for under 11 days, the cells underwent separation to obtain CD4+ T cells. Either the BNT162b2 or mRNA-1273 vaccine was given to participants in two doses. The starting material was CD4+ T cells from PBMCs cultured with SARS-CoV-2 spike peptides, obtained after COVID-19 vaccination. The receptors shown here come from a human donor who received a COVID-19 vaccine.

The J gene is TRBJ1-1, the V gene TRBV6-5; tentative D call: TRBD1 (6 bases). This CDR3 is 15 amino acids long. The germline V gene has CDR1 MNHEY and CDR2 SVGAGI. V lost 2 bases, J lost 0 bases, and 10 bases lay in between. Here the CDR3 reads CASSYGTNMNTEAFF. Written as DNA, the CDR3 is TGTGCCAGCAGTTACGGGACAAACATGAACACTGAAGCTTTCTTT.

The chain couples TRBV5-1 to TRBJ1-3; D remains ambiguous. V shed 4 bases and J shed 8 bases, with 13 bases lying between them. The CDR3 spans 13 residues. Germline CDR1 reads SGHRS; CDR2 reads YFSETQ. The CDR3 DNA reads TGCGCCAGCAGCCCAAGGCTAGGAGACACCATATATTTT. This gives the protein CASSPRLGDTIYF. Looking up the rest from reference TRBV5-1 and TRBJ1-3 gives the full variable domain: KAGVTQTPRYLIKTRGQQVTLSCSPISGHRSVSWYQQTPGQGLQFLFEYFSETQRNKGNFPGRFSGRQFSNSRSEMNVSTLELGDSALYLCASSPRLGDTIYFGEGSWLTVV.

The sample holds a few counts of this clone. This chain uses TRBV7-8 with TRBJ1-2; the D gene is possibly TRBD1 (5 bases). Germline lookup yields CDR1 SGHVS and CDR2 FQNEAQ. The CDR3 is made up of 12 amino acids. Trimming removed 5 bases at V and 4 bases at J, with 8 bases between. CDR3 in DNA: TGTGCCAGCAGCCCCCAGGGCTATGGCTACACCTTC. Translation gives CASSPQGYGYTF. Full variable domain (remainder filled in from reference TRBV7-8 and TRBJ1-2): GAGVSQSPRYKVAKRGQDVALRCDPISGHVSLFWYQQALGQGPEFLTYFQNEAQLDKSGLPSDRFFAERPEGSVSTLKIQRTQQEDSAVYLCASSPQGYGYTFGSGTRLTVV.

This chain connects TRBV27 to TRBJ1-2; TRBD1 matches 10 bases. V gave up 2 bases and J gave up 7 bases; unmatched junction bases: 4. The CDR3 spans 14 residues. Germline CDR1 is MNHEY and CDR2 is SMNVEV (reference sequence). The CDR3 protein is CASSLEGQGLGYTF. DNA of the CDR3: TGTGCCAGCAGTTTAGAGGGACAGGGGCTTGGCTACACCTTC.

By proportion, this clone is large (0.1 to 1%). The chain carries TRBV6-6 and TRBJ1-5, with D uncertain. Per the germline V gene, CDR1 is MNHNY and CDR2 is SVGAGI (reference sequence). The CDR3 runs to 12 residues. Trimming cost V 4 bases and J 5 bases, with 6 bases left between them. The CDR3 reads CASSLDHQPQHF. The CDR3 bases are TGTGCCAGCAGTTTGGATCATCAGCCCCAGCATTTT.

The genes are TRBV7-9 and TRBJ1-5, with a possible D match to TRBD1 (6 bases). This CDR3 contains 14 residues. CDR1 and CDR2 from the germline V gene are SEHNR and FQNEAQ (reference sequence). Trimming shortened V by 7 bases and J by 7 bases, and 17 bases separated the two germline ends. The CDR3 loop is CASTRGGVEQPQHF. The CDR3 bases are TGTGCCAGCACGAGGGGGGGGGTGGAACAGCCCCAGCATTTT.

The genes are TRBV6-1 and TRBJ2-3, with TRBD1 matching 11 bases. Trimming removed 3 bases from V and 6 bases from J; junction bases left unmatched: 8. The CDR3 runs to 16 residues. Per the germline V gene, CDR1 is MNHNS and CDR2 is SASEGT. CDR3 nucleotide sequence: TGTGCCAGCAGTGAGGGGACAGGGGGAAGGGGGGATACGCAGTATTTT. Its protein is CASSEGTGGRGDTQYF.

This clone was counted only a few times. The rearrangement uses TRBV10-1 and TRBJ1-2; perhaps TRBD1 as D (5 bases). The CDR3 is 13 residues long. Between the trimmed V and J ends, which lost 3 bases and 1 base, there was a span of 6 bases. The germline V gene encodes CDR1 WNHNN and CDR2 SYGVQD (reference sequence). CDR3 sequence: CASSEDSNYGYTF. As DNA, the CDR3 is TGCGCCAGCAGTGAAGACAGTAACTATGGCTACACCTTC.

The J gene is TRBJ2-2, the V gene TRBV4-1; TRBD2 matches at 9 bases. Germline lookup yields CDR1 MGHRA and CDR2 YSYEKL. CDR3 length equals 16 residues. J was trimmed by 4 bases and V by 4 bases; bases with no gene match: 7. CDR3 sequence (DNA): TGCGCCAGCAGCCGAGGGGGTAGCGGGGGCACCGGGGAGCTGTTTTTT. Its protein is CASSRGGSGGTGELFF.

The chain couples TRBV6-5 to TRBJ1-2; D is undetermined. Trimming shortened V by 7 bases and J by 6 bases, and 12 bases separated the two germline ends. CDR1 MNHEY and CDR2 SVGAGI come from the germline V gene. The CDR3 totals 12 residues. CDR3 loop: CASTGDSDGYTF. CDR3 coding DNA: TGTGCCAGCACCGGAGATAGCGATGGCTACACCTTC.

This clone was found a few times. The chain employs TRBV2 and TRBJ1-5; no definite D call. Germline V gene data show CDR1 as SNHLY and CDR2 as FYNNEI. V lost 7 bases to trimming and J lost 3 bases, with 10 bases between them. There are 13 residues in the CDR3. CDR3: CASTAGANQPQHF. The DNA for the CDR3 is TGTGCCAGCACCGCCGGTGCCAATCAGCCCCAGCATTTT. The entire variable domain, with the rest obtained from reference TRBV2 and TRBJ1-5, is as follows: EPEVTQTPSHQVTQMGQEVILRCVPISNHLYFYWYRQILGQKVEFLVSFYNNEISEKSEIFDDQFSVERPDGSNFTLKIRSTKLEDSAMYFCASTAGANQPQHFGDGTRLSIL.

The sample holds a few counts of this clone. The gene calls are TRBV5-1 and TRBJ2-1; 12 bases match TRBD2. The CDR3 covers 17 residues. The germline V gene encodes CDR1 SGHRS and CDR2 YFSETQ. The V segment lost 4 bases and the J segment 9 bases; nucleotides outside the gene matches: 14. This chain's CDR3 is CASSRGASGGVDGEQFF. The CDR3 bases are TGCGCCAGCAGCCGCGGGGCTAGCGGGGGGGTGGATGGTGAGCAGTTCTTC.

V is TRBV5-1 and J is TRBJ2-1; 12 positions match TRBD2. The CDR3 sequence is 15 residues long. With V trimmed by 2 bases and J by 4 bases, 1 base remained unmatched. Germline V lookup: CDR1 SGHRS, CDR2 YFSETQ. CDR3 nucleotides: TGCGCCAGCAGCTTTACTAGCGGGGGGTACAATGAGCAGTTCTTC. Protein sequence: CASSFTSGGYNEQFF.

V is TRBV18 and J is TRBJ1-1; perhaps TRBD1 as D (5 bases). Germline lookup yields CDR1 KGHSH and CDR2 LQKENI. Between the trimmed V and J ends, which lost 0 bases and 4 bases, there was a span of 15 bases. The CDR3 has 16 amino acids. The CDR3 DNA reads TGTGCCAGCTCACCACCGTCAGGGAGGAGAGGCACTGAAGCTTTCTTT. Amino acid sequence: CASSPPSGRRGTEAFF.

This chain joins TRBV7-9 and TRBJ2-2, with D possibly TRBD2 on 6 matching bases. Trimming pared 3 bases from V and 5 bases from J, leaving 13 bases between. The CDR3 extends over 15 amino acids. The germline V gene has CDR1 SEHNR and CDR2 FQNEAQ (reference sequence). The CDR3 DNA reads as TGTGCCAGCAGCTTCGGCGGGGTTTTTACCGGGGAGCTGTTTTTT. The encoded protein is CASSFGGVFTGELFF.

The J gene is TRBJ1-4, the V gene TRBV7-2; the match to TRBD1 covers 8 bases. The ends lost 5 bases at V and 6 bases at J; junction bases unmatched: 5. The length of the CDR3 is 14 residues. Germline CDR1 SGHTA, CDR2 FQGNSA. CDR3 sequence reads: CASSLGTGDEKLFF. The CDR3 coding sequence is TGTGCCAGCAGCCTCGGGACAGGAGATGAAAAACTGTTTTTT.

The V call is TRBV10-3, the J call TRBJ2-1; D is possibly TRBD2 (6 bases). The V gene's germline CDR1 is ENHRY and CDR2 SYGVKD. V was shortened by 8 bases and J by 5 bases, with 16 bases between the two germline ends. This CDR3 is built from 14 residues. CDR3 DNA: TGTGCCATCGGCCGGGACTCTGGTAACAATGAGCAGTTCTTC. Translated, it gives CAIGRDSGNNEQFF.

The V call is TRBV19, the J call TRBJ1-3, with 8 bases aligning to TRBD1. This CDR3 has 18 amino acids. Trimming cost V 3 bases and J 0 bases; bases outside gene matches: 10. Germline CDR1 and CDR2: LNHDA and SQIVND (reference sequence). CDR3 bases: TGTGCCAGTAGTATCAGGCAGGGGGCTCCCGTCTCTGGAAACACCATATATTTT. Protein sequence: CASSIRQGAPVSGNTIYF.

The chain recombines TRBV5-1 with TRBJ1-6; D might be TRBD1 (5 bases). CDR1 and CDR2 from the germline V gene are SGHRS and YFSETQ. CDR3 length: 16 residues. Trimming cost V 3 bases and J 9 bases, with 19 bases left between them. The CDR3 is CASSSMFSGETSPLHF. CDR3 nucleotide sequence: TGCGCCAGCAGCTCTATGTTCTCGGGGGAGACTTCACCCCTCCACTTT.

The chain couples TRBV6-5 to TRBJ1-5, with D unclear. Per germline, CDR1 MNHEY and CDR2 SVGAGI. V was shortened by 6 bases and J by 3 bases, with 12 bases between the two germline ends. CDR3 size: 14 residues. In DNA, the CDR3 is TGTGCCAGCAGGGTTGGGGAAATCAATCAGCCCCAGCATTTT. Its protein is CASRVGEINQPQHF.

This chain joins TRBV4-1 and TRBJ2-3; no definite D call. CDR1 and CDR2 from the germline V gene are MGHRA and YSYEKL. The V end lost 8 bases, the J end lost 2 bases, and 20 bases lay between the germline ends. This CDR3 region has 16 residues. Here the CDR3 DNA reads TGCGCCAGCGGGCCCTCGGTACGATCGAACACAGATACGCAGTATTTT. Its protein product is CASGPSVRSNTDTQYF.

The gene calls are TRBV18 and TRBJ2-7, with TRBD2 matching over 9 bases. V lost 5 bases, J lost 3 bases, and 2 bases stayed unmatched. The CDR3 spans 13 residues. CDR1 and CDR2 (germline): KGHSH, LQKENI. The CDR3 nucleotides are TGTGCCAGCTCATCAGCGGGAGGCTACGAGCAGTACTTC. Its translation: CASSSAGGYEQYF. Looking up the rest from reference TRBV18 and TRBJ2-7 gives the full variable domain: NAGVMQNPRHLVRRRGQEARLRCSPMKGHSHVYWYRQLPEEGLKFMVYLQKENIIDESGMPKERFSAEFPKEGPSILRIQQVVRGDSAAYFCASSSAGGYEQYFGPGTRLTVT.

The chain carries TRBV2 and TRBJ1-1, with a tentative D call TRBD1 (5 bases). CDR1 and CDR2 (germline): SNHLY, FYNNEI. CDR3 size: 13 residues. V shed 7 bases and J shed 3 bases, with 12 bases lying between them. The CDR3 reads CASKGRGYTEAFF. For the CDR3, the DNA is TGTGCCAGCAAGGGAAGGGGATACACTGAAGCTTTCTTT.

This clone occurred a few times. This sample includes further DNA sequences coding for the same CDR3. The chain employs TRBV2 and TRBJ1-1; D is ambiguous. The CDR3 contains 15 residues. Germline CDR1 is SNHLY and CDR2 is FYNNEI. V lost 0 bases, J lost 0 bases, and 8 bases lay in between. The CDR3, as DNA: TGTGCCAGCAGTGAAGCGGTCCAAATGAACACTGAAGCTTTCTTT. Translated, it gives CASSEAVQMNTEAFF.

This clone occurred a few times. V and J are TRBV3-1 (or the pseudogene TRBV3-2) and TRBJ2-1; D is uncertain. Trimming took 1 base from V and 4 from J, leaving 5 bases between them. Germline lookup yields CDR1 LGHDT and CDR2 YNNKEL (reference sequence). The CDR3 contains 13 residues. CDR3: CASSQVRYNEQFF. CDR3 DNA sequence: TGTGCCAGCAGCCAAGTGCGGTACAATGAGCAGTTCTTC.

CDR3 DNA: TGTGCCAGCAGCCCAACAGGTTCCGTGGTAGCCCACAATACGCAGTATTTT. This codes for CASSPTGSVVAHNTQYF. The rearrangement uses TRBV27 and TRBJ2-3; D perhaps matches TRBD1 (5 bases). CDR1 is MNHEY, CDR2 SMNVEV, per germline (reference sequence). There are 17 residues in the CDR3. The V end lost 6 bases, the J end lost 7 bases, and 26 bases lay between the germline ends.

J is TRBJ1-3 and V is TRBV10-3; D is ambiguous. Germline V gene data show CDR1 as ENHRY and CDR2 as SYGVKD. The CDR3 is 17 amino acids. V lost 4 bases, J lost 0 bases, and 16 bases lay in between. The CDR3 region is CAISAAWDRVSGNTIYF. CDR3 in DNA: TGTGCCATCAGTGCTGCATGGGATAGAGTCTCTGGAAACACCATATATTTT.

CDR3 residues: CASSLERNREAFF. The CDR3 bases are TGTGCCAGCAGCTTGGAACGTAATCGTGAAGCTTTCTTT. The chain combines TRBV5-5 with TRBJ1-1, with D unresolved. The germline V gene has CDR1 SGHKS and CDR2 YYEKEE (reference sequence). The V gene lost 0 bases and the J gene lost 7 bases, with 10 bases spanning the gap. This CDR3 region has 13 residues.

The chain couples TRBV10-3 to TRBJ1-1; 7 positions match TRBD1. J lost 8 bases, V lost 6 bases, and 3 bases had no gene match. The CDR3 extends over 11 amino acids. The V gene's germline CDR1 is ENHRY and CDR2 SYGVKD. This CDR3 reads CAIRRQGEAFF. The CDR3 DNA reads TGTGCCATCAGACGACAGGGCGAAGCTTTCTTT.

The V and J genes are TRBV29-1 and TRBJ1-1, with TRBD1 matching 9 bases. There are 11 residues in the CDR3. V was pared by 7 bases and J by 10 bases, with 7 bases of the junction left unmatched. The V gene's germline CDR1 is SQVTM and CDR2 ANQGSEA. CDR3 in DNA: TGCAGCGGGACAGGGGCACGGGGAGCTTTCTTT. Translating it yields CSGTGARGAFF.

The count of this clone is one. V usage is TRBV5-3 and J usage is TRBJ1-1; maybe TRBD1 (5 bases). TRBV5-3 is placed among ORFs of uncertain function. Trimming removed 1 base at V and 1 base at J, with 11 bases between. The CDR3 is made up of 15 amino acids. The CDR3 DNA is TGTGCCAGAAGCTTGAGGCAGGGTGCGAACACTGAAGCTTTCTTT. It specifies CARSLRQGANTEAFF.

This clone has a single count. The genes are TRBV27 and TRBJ1-5, with D hard to call. The CDR3 sequence is 15 residues long. Trimming left V 6 bases short and J 0 bases short, with 12 bases between. Germline CDR1 is MNHEY and CDR2 is SMNVEV (reference sequence). The CDR3, as DNA: TGTGCCAGCAGAGAGGGCTCGTATAGCAATCAGCCCCAGCATTTT. Amino acid sequence: CASREGSYSNQPQHF.